The clone carrying this T cell receptor beta chain was picked up one time. The method was immunoSEQ multiplex PCR; TCRdb's version includes in-frame clones alone and lacks a portion of them. The table includes under 65,000 clones, roughly 80% detected once. The data stem from a study of blood T cell repertoires in COVID-19. Overall study: The United States, Italy and Spain provided the acute and convalescent COVID-19 samples. PBMCs, B-cell-depleted T cells, or T cells provided the cDNA or gDNA that made up the material.

The CDR3 runs to 15 residues. Between the trimmed V and J ends, which lost 3 bases and 6 bases, there was a span of 17 bases. The sequencing input was peripheral blood. The V call is TRBV23-1, the J call TRBJ1-1; D is possibly TRBD1 (6 bases). TRBV23-1 is classed as an ORF, of uncertain function. The receptor was isolated from a woman between 65 and 79 years old with acute or convalescent COVID-19. CDR3 loop: CASSQPNREVPEAFF. Written as DNA, the CDR3 is TGCGCCAGCAGTCAGCCGAACAGGGAAGTCCCTGAAGCTTTCTTT.